Listed here are 14 T cell receptor beta chains from one sample, sequenced in a study of CD8+CD57+ T cells in acquired aplastic anemia. TCR beta VDJ and CDR3 profiling used genomic DNA as template. TCRdb reprocessed the reads via MiXCR and lists one record per CDR3 protein. This sample yields just over 450,000 distinct CDR3 sequences, of which about a third are seen a single time; 0.7% to 1% belongs to the top ten. Previously, flow cytometry had revealed CD8+CD57+ cell expansion in the patients chosen for sequencing. Sample: sorted CD4+, CD8+, or CD8+CD57+ T cells (not recorded which) from PBMCs. All receptors derive from a human donor with aplastic anemia.

The chain links TRBV30 to TRBJ1-1; D perhaps matches TRBD1 (5 bases). CDR1 and CDR2 (germline): GTSNPN, SVGIG (reference sequence). The CDR3 has 11 amino acids. Trimming pared 5 bases from V and 7 bases from J, leaving 11 bases between. The CDR3 spells CAWGDGGEAFF. The CDR3 bases are TGTGCCTGGGGGGACGGCGGTGAAGCTTTCTTT.

The table lists this clonotype with many counts. This chain uses TRBV9 with TRBJ1-1, with TRBD1 matching over 11 bases. Trimming cost V 3 bases and J 1 base; bases outside gene matches: 8. This CDR3 is built from 17 residues. Germline V gene lookup returns CDR1 SGDLS and CDR2 YYNGEE. The CDR3, as DNA: TGTGCCAGCAGCGGAAGGACAGGGGGCATAGGGAACACTGAAGCTTTCTTT. Translated, it gives CASSGRTGGIGNTEAFF.

The V and J genes are TRBV7-3 and TRBJ2-1; 8 nucleotides agree with TRBD1. J lost 15 bases, V lost 4 bases, and 8 bases had no gene match. This CDR3 spans 12 amino acids. Germline V gives CDR1 SGHTA, CDR2 FQGTGA. This CDR3 is CASSSTGALRFF. The CDR3 coding sequence is TGTGCCAGCAGCTCGACAGGGGCTCTCCGGTTCTTC.

The CDR3 bases are TGCAGTGCTAACCGGGACCAGGGCTTCACTGAAGCTTTCTTT. Encoded protein: CSANRDQGFTEAFF. V is TRBV20-1 and J is TRBJ1-1; D is possibly TRBD1 (5 bases). CDR1 and CDR2 (germline): DFQATT, SNEGSKA (reference sequence). V was clipped by 4 bases and J by 4 bases, with 16 bases between them. CDR3 size: 14 residues.

This clonotype was observed a handful of times. The chain carries TRBV20-1 and TRBJ2-7; TRBD1 matches 10 bases. The length of the CDR3 is 12 residues. V dropped 6 bases and J dropped 6; count of bases not matched to a gene: 5. CDR1 DFQATT and CDR2 SNEGSKA come from the germline V gene (reference sequence). CDR3 in amino acids: CSARQGASEQYF. The CDR3 DNA reads TGCAGTGCCAGACAGGGGGCAAGCGAGCAGTACTTC.

The V call is TRBV2, the J call TRBJ2-5; the D gene is possibly TRBD1 (5 bases). Germline V gene sequence: CDR1 SNHLY, CDR2 FYNNEI. Trimming removed 3 bases at V and 2 bases at J, with 13 bases between. The CDR3 has 15 amino acids. In nucleotides, the CDR3 is TGTGCCAGCAGTGACCACAGGAGAGATCAAGAGACCCAGTACTTC. As protein: CASSDHRRDQETQYF.

The CDR3: CASQTGQRTYGYTF. Here the CDR3 DNA reads TGTGCCAGCCAGACGGGACAGCGGACGTATGGCTACACCTTC. This chain joins TRBV2 and TRBJ1-2; 7 bases fit TRBD1. Germline V gene sequence: CDR1 SNHLY, CDR2 FYNNEI. The CDR3 consists of 14 residues. V trimming: 8 bases; J trimming: 5 bases; junction bases outside the gene matches: 11.

This clonotype was detected ten times or more. The rearrangement links TRBV24-1 to TRBJ1-2; D ambiguous. Germline V gene lookup returns CDR1 KGHDR and CDR2 SFDVKD. The CDR3 length is 14 residues. Trimming removed 5 bases from V and 2 bases from J, with 11 bases in between. The DNA of the CDR3 is TGTGCCACCAGTGGGATTGACGTGAACTATGGCTACACCTTC. It is translated as CATSGIDVNYGYTF.

This clonotype was seen a handful of times. The chain has TRBV5-1 and TRBJ2-3; the match to TRBD2 covers 10 bases. Germline loops: CDR1 SGHRS, CDR2 YFSETQ. The CDR3 is 15 residues long. V was clipped by 3 bases and J by 0 bases; unmatched bases: 1. The CDR3, as DNA: TGCGCCAGCAGCTCGGGACTAGCGAGCACAGATACGCAGTATTTT. Translation gives CASSSGLASTDTQYF.

In its sample, this clonotype was seen many times. This chain joins TRBV24-1 and TRBJ1-2; D gene uncertain. V was shortened by 0 bases and J by 3 bases, with 7 bases between the two germline ends. The CDR3 contains 14 residues. Germline V CDR1 and CDR2: KGHDR, SFDVKD. In DNA form, the CDR3 reads TGTGCCACCAGTGATTTGAGCAGATACTATGGCTACACCTTC. Encoded protein: CATSDLSRYYGYTF.

Concerning this clonotype: One end of the junction varies from germline; a read error may be responsible. The rearrangement links TRBV7-2 to TRBJ1-5, with D perhaps matching TRBD1 (5 bases). Germline-derived CDR1 and CDR2 are SGHTA and FQGNSA. This CDR3 has 16 residues. DNA for the CDR3: TGTGCCAGCAGCTTAGCGCGTTCCCCAGGGTCCCAGCTCCAGCATTTT. Translated: CASSLARSPGSQLQHF. The whole variable domain, filled in from reference TRBV7-2 and TRBJ1-5, reads GAGVSQSPSNKVTEKGKDVELRCDPISGHTALYWYRQSLGQGLEFLIYFQGNSAPDKSGLPSDRFSAERTGGSVSTLTIQRTQQEDSAVYLCASSLARSPGSQLQHFGDGTRLSIL.

This clonotype was seen more than once but under ten times. This sequence joins TRBV7-9 and TRBJ2-2, with D tentatively TRBD2 (6 bases). The CDR3 has 14 amino acids. V was pared by 4 bases and J by 6 bases, with 12 bases between. The germline V gene encodes CDR1 SEHNR and CDR2 FQNEAQ (reference sequence). In DNA, the CDR3 is TGTGCCAGCAGCTCCGGGACTTTCGCCGGGGAGCTGTTTTTT. Its translation is CASSSGTFAGELFF.

At least ten counts were recorded for this clonotype. V and J are TRBV2 and TRBJ1-5, with unresolved D. The CDR3 is 13 amino acids. V was pared by 6 bases and J by 6 bases, with 12 bases between. Germline lookup yields CDR1 SNHLY and CDR2 FYNNEI. CDR3 residues: CASSLGISQPQHF. CDR3 DNA: TGTGCCAGCAGCTTAGGGATCAGTCAGCCCCAGCATTTT.

This clonotype was counted between two and nine times. The chain is built from TRBV20-1 and TRBJ2-7, with 11 bases aligning to TRBD2. Trimming removed 3 bases from V and 0 bases from J; junction bases left unmatched: 13. Germline CDR1 and CDR2: DFQATT and SNEGSKA (reference sequence). The CDR3 is 18 amino acids. The CDR3 nucleotides are TGCAGTGCTAGTTTGGGGCTAGCGGGAGGCGTTAGCTCCTACGAGCAGTACTTC. This gives the protein CSASLGLAGGVSSYEQYF.